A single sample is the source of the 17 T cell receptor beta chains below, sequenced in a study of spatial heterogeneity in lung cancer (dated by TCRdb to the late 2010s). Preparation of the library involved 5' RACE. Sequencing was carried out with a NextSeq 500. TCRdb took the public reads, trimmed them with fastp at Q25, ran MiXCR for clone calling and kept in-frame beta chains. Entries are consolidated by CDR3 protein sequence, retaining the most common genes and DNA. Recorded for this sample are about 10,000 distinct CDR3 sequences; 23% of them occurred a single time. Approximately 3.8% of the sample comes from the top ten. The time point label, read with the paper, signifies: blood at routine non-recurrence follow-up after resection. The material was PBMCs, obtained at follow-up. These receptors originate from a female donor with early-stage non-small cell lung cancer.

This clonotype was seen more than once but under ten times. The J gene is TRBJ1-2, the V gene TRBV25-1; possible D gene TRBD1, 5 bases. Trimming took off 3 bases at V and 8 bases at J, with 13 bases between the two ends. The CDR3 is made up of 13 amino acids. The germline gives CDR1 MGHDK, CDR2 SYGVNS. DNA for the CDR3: TGTGCCAGCAGTGATTCAGGGAGTGGCGGCTACACCTTC. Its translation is CASSDSGSGGYTF.

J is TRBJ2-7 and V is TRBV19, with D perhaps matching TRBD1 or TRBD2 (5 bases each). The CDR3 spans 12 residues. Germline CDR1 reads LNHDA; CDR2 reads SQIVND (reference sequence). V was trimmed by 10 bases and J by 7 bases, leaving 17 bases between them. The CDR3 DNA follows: TGTGCCACCGGCCGGACGGGGCGAGAGCAGTACTTC. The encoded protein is CATGRTGREQYF.

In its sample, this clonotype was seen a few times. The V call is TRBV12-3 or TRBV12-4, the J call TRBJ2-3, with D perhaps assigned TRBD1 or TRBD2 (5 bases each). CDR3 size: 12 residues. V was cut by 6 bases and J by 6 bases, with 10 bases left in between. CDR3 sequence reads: CASSPGRDTQYF. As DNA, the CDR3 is TGTGCCAGCAGCCCGGGACGGGATACGCAGTATTTT.

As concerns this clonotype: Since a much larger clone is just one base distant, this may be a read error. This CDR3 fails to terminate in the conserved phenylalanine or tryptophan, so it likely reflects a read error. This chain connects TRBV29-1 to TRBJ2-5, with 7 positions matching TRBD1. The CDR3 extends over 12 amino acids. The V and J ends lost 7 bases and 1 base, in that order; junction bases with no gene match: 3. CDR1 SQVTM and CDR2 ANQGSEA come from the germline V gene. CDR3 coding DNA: TGCAGCGAACGGACAGGCCAAGAGACCCAGTACCTC. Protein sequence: CSERTGQETQYL.

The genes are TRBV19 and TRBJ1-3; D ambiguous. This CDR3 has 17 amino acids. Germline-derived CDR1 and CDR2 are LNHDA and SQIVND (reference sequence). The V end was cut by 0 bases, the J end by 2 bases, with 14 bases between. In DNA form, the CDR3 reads TGTGCCAGTAGTATAGATGGCCCGGGGAAAGCTGGAAACACCATATATTTT. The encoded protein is CASSIDGPGKAGNTIYF.

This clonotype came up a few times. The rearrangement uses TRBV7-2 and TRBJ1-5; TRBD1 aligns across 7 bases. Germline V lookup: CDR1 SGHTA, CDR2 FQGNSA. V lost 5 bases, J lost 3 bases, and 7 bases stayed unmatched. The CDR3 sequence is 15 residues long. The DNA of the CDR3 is TGTGCCAGCAGCGCCAGGGGACAGTACAATCAGCCCCAGCATTTT. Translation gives CASSARGQYNQPQHF.

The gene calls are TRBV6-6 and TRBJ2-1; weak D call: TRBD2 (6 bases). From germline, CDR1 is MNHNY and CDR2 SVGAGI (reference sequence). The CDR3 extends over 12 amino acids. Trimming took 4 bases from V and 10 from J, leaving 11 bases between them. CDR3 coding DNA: TGTGCCAGCAGTTCCAACCTAGCGGAGCAGTTCTTC. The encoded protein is CASSSNLAEQFF.

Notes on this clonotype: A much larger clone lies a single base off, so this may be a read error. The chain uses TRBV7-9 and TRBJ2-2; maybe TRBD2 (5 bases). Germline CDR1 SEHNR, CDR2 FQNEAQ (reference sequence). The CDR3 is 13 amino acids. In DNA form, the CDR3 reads TGTGTCAGCAGCCTGGAGGTGACCGGGGAGCTGTTTTTT. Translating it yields CVSSLEVTGELFF.

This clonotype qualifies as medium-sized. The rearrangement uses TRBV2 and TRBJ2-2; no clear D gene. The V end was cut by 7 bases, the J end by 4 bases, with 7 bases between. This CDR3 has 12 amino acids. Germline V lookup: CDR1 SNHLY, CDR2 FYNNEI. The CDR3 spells CASTVATGELFF. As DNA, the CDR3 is TGTGCCAGCACGGTGGCCACCGGGGAGCTGTTTTTT. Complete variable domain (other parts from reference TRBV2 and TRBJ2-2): EPEVTQTPSHQVTQMGQEVILRCVPISNHLYFYWYRQILGQKVEFLVSFYNNEISEKSEIFDDQFSVERPDGSNFTLKIRSTKLEDSAMYFCASTVATGELFFGEGSRLTVL.

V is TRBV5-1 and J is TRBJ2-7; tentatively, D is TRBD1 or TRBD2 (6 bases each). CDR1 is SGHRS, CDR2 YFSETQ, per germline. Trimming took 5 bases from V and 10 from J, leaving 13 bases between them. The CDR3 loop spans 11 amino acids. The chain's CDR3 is CASSRGGPQYF. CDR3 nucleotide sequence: TGCGCCAGCAGTCGAGGGGGGCCCCAGTACTTC.

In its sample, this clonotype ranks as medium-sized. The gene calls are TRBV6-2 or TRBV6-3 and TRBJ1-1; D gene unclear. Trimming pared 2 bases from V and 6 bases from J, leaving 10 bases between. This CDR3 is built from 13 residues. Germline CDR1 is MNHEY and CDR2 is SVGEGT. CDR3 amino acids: CASSYAGRPEAFF. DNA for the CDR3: TGTGCCAGCAGTTACGCAGGCAGACCTGAAGCTTTCTTT.

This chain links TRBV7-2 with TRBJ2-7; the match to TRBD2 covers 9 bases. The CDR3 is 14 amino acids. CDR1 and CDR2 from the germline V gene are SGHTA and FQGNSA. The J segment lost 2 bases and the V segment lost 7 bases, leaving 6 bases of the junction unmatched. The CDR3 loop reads CASTTAGGPYEQYF. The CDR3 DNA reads TGTGCCAGCACCACAGCGGGAGGCCCCTACGAGCAGTACTTC.

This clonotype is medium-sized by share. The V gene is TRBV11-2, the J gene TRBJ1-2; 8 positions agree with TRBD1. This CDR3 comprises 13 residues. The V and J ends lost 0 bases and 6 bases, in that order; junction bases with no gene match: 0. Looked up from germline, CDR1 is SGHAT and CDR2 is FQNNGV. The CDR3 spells CASSLDRGHGYTF. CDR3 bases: TGTGCCAGCAGCTTAGACAGGGGGCATGGCTACACCTTC.

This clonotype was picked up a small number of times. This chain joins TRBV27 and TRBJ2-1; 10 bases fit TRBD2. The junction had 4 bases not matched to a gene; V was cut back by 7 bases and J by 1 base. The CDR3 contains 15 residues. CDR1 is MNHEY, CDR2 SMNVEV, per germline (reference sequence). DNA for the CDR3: TGTGCCAGCAAGACTAGCGGGCCATCCTACAATGAGCAGTTCTTC. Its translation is CASKTSGPSYNEQFF.

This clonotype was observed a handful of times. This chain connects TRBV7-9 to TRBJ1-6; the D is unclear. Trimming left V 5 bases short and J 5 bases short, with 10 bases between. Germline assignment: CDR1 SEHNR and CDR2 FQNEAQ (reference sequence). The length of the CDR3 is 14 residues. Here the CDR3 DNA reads TGTGCCAGCAGCAACCCCACCGATAATTCACCCCTCCACTTT. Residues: CASSNPTDNSPLHF. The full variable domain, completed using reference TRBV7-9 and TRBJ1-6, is DTGVSQNPRHKITKRGQNVTFRCDPISEHNRLYWYRQTLGQGPEFLTYFQNEAQLEKSRLLSDRFSAERPKGSFSTLEIQRTEQGDSAMYLCASSNPTDNSPLHFGNGTRLTVT.

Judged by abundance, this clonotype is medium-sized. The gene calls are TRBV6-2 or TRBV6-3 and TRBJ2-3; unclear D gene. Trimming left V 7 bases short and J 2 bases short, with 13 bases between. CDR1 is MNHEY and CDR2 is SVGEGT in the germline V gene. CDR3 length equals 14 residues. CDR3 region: CASTDLVATDTQYF. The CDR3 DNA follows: TGTGCCAGCACCGACCTGGTGGCCACAGATACGCAGTATTTT.

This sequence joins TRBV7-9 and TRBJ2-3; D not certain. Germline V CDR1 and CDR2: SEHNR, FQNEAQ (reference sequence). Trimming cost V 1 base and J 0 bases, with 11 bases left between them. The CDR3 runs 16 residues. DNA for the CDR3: TGTGCCAGCAGCTTAGTCACGGTTAGAAGCACAGATACGCAGTATTTT. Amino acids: CASSLVTVRSTDTQYF.